This T cell receptor (beta chain) was documented in a study of T-cell reconstitution after alpha-beta-depleted transplantation in children. Unique molecular identifiers tagged the TCRbeta library. A single record per CDR3 protein comes from TCRdb applying MiXCR to the PCR reads. The sample yields about 830,000 distinct CDR3 sequences, about 15% seen once. Study-wide results and caveats: Hyperexpanded clones declined; after one year, newly produced T cells mostly supplied diversity. There were reportedly several hundred expanded graft clones from which alpha-beta T cells came about two months after transplant. The high TCRbeta diversity at day 60 in some patients came from surviving recipient T cells and thymic progenitors.

This clonotype was picked up a small number of times. The antigen is unknown. CDR3 length: 16 amino acids. The ends were cut back, 3 bases at V and 0 bases at J, with 11 bases in the middle. CDR1 KGHSH and CDR2 LQKENI come from the germline V gene. The chain carries TRBV18 and TRBJ2-2; D is possibly TRBD2 (6 bases). Sequenced here: PBMCs, mostly from graft donor cells, sampled 360 days after TCRalphabeta/CD19-depleted stem cell transplant. This receptor was obtained from a male patient younger than 18 who had a stem cell transplant for acute lymphoblastic leukemia, so the T cells may come from the graft donor. Here the CDR3 reads CASSPAGTANTGELFF. DNA of the CDR3: TGTGCCAGCTCACCGGCCGGGACTGCGAACACCGGGGAGCTGTTTTTT.